This T cell receptor beta chain stems from a study of T cell responses to AZD1222 COVID-19 vaccine. Germline values: CDR1 LNHNV, CDR2 YYDKDF (reference sequence). The CDR3 is 15 amino acids. V lost 0 bases, J lost 8 bases, and 16 bases lay in between. Data came from immunoSEQ multiplex PCR; TCRdb stores just in-frame clones and leaves some out. The table includes some 200,000 clones, roughly 88% detected once. The source was peripheral blood, collected on day 0 of AZD1222 vaccination. The chain joins TRBV15 to TRBJ1-2; D perhaps matches TRBD1 (6 bases). The receptor comes from an adult in good health. The CDR3 DNA is TGTGCCACCAGCAGAGATCGGGGGCTAAGCTCCGGCTACACCTTC. Translated, it gives CATSRDRGLSSGYTF.